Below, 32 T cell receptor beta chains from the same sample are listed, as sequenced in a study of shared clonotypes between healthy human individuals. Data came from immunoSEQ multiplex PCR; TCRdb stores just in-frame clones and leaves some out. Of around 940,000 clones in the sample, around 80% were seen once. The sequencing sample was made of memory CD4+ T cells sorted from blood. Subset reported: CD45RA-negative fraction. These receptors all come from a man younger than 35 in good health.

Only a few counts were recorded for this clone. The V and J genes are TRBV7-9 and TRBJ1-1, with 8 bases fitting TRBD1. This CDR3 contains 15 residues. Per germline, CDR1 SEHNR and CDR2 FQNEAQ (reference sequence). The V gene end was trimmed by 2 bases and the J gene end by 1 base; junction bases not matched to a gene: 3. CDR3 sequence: CASSLQTGANTEAFF. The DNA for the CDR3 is TGTGCCAGCAGCTTACAGACAGGGGCGAACACTGAAGCTTTCTTT.

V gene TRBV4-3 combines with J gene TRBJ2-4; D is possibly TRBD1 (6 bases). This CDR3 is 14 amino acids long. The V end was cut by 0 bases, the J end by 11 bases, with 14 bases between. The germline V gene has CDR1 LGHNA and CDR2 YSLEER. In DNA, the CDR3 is TGCGCCAGCAGCCAAGAGTCCGGGACACCCGTTCAGTACTTC. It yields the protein CASSQESGTPVQYF.

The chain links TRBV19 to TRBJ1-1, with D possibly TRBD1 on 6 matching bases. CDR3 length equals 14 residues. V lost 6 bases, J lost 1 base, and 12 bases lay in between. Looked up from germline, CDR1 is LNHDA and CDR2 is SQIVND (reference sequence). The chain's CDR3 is CASRLTGPNTEAFF. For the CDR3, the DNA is TGTGCCAGTAGACTGACAGGCCCGAACACTGAAGCTTTCTTT.

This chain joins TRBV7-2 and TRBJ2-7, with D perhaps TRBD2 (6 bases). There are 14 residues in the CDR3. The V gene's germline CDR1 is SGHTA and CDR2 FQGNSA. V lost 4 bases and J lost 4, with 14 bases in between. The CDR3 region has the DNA TGTGCCAGCAGCTATCTACGCGGGACGTACGAGCAGTACTTC. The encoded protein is CASSYLRGTYEQYF.

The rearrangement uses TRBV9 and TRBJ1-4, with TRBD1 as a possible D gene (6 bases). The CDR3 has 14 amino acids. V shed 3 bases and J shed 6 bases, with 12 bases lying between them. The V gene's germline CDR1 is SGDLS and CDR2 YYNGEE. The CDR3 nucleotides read TGTGCCAGCAGCGCTGACAGGTTTGATGAAAAACTGTTTTTT. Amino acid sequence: CASSADRFDEKLFF.

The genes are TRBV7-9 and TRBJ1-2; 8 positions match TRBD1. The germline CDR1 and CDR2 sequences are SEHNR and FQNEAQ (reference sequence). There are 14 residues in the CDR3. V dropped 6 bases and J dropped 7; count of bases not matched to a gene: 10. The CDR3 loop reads CASSQTQGALGYTF. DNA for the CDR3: TGTGCCAGCAGTCAAACTCAGGGGGCGCTTGGCTACACCTTC.

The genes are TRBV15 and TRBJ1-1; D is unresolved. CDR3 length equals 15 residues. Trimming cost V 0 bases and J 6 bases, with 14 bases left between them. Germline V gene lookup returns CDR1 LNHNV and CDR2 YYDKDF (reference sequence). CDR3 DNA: TGTGCCACCAGCAGAGATAGGTTGAGGGCCGCTGAAGCTTTCTTT. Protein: CATSRDRLRAAEAFF.

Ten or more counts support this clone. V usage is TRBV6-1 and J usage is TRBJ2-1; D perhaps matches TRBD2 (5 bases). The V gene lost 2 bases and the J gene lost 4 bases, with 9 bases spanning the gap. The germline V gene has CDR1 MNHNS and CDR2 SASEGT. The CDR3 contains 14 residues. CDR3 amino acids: CASSESADYNEQFF. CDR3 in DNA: TGTGCCAGCAGTGAATCAGCGGATTACAATGAGCAGTTCTTC.

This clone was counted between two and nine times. The CDR3 loop is CASSTGTGGLPLHF. In DNA, the CDR3 is TGTGCCAGCAGCACGGGGACAGGGGGCTTACCCCTCCACTTT. The rearrangement joins TRBV28 to TRBJ1-6; 12 bases agree with TRBD1. The CDR3 consists of 14 residues. Germline V gene lookup returns CDR1 MDHEN and CDR2 SYDVKM. V lost 6 bases and J lost 12; bases outside the gene matches: 6.

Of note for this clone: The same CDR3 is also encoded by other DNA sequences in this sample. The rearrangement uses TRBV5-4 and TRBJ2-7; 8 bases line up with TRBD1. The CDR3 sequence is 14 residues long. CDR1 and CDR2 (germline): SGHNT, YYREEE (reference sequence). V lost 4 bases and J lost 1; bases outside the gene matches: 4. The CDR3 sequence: CASSRDRYSYEQYF. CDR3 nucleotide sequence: TGTGCCAGCAGCCGGGACAGGTATTCCTACGAGCAGTACTTC.

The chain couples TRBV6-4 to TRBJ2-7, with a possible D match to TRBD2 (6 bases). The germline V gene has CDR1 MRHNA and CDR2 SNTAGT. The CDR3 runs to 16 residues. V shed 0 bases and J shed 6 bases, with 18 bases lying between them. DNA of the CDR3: TGTGCCAGCAGTGACTCATTGTTGGGAGGAGTGATCGAGCAGTACTTC. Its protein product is CASSDSLLGGVIEQYF.

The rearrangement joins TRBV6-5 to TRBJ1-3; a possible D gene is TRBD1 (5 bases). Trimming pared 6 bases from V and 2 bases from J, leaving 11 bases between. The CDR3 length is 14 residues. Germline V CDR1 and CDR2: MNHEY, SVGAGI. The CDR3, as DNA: TGTGCCAGCAGCCCAGGGAGGCCTGGAAACACCATATATTTT. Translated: CASSPGRPGNTIYF.

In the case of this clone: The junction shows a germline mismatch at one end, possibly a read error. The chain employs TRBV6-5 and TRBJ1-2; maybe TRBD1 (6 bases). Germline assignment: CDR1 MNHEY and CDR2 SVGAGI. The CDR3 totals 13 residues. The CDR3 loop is CASSYDLKGGPSF. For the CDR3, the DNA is TGTGCCAGCAGTTACGATTTGAAGGGGGGACCTAGCTTC.

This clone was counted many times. The CDR3 DNA is TGTGCCAGCAGCTCCGACAGGGCGAGCACAGATACGCAGTATTTT. Translation gives CASSSDRASTDTQYF. The chain is built from TRBV7-9 and TRBJ2-3, with 7 nucleotides matching TRBD1. The CDR3 totals 15 residues. Per germline, CDR1 SEHNR and CDR2 FQNEAQ (reference sequence). V shed 4 bases and J 0 bases; nucleotides not matched to a gene: 4.

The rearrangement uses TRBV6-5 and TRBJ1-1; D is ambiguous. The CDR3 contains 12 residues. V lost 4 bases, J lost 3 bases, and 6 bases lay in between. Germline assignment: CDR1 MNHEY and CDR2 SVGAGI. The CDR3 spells CASSSVDTEAFF. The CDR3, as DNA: TGTGCCAGCAGTTCCGTGGACACTGAAGCTTTCTTT.

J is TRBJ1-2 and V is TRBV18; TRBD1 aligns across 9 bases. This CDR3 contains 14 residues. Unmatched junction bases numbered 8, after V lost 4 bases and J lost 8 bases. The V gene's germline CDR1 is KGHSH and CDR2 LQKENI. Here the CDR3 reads CASSHSGQGYGYTF. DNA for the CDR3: TGTGCCAGCTCACACTCGGGACAGGGATACGGCTACACCTTC.

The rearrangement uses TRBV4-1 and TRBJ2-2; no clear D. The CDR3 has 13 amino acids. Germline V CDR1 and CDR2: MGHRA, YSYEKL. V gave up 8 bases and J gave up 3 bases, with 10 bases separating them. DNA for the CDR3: TGCGCCAGCTCCAATTCGTACACCGGGGAGCTGTTTTTT. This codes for CASSNSYTGELFF.

CDR3 sequence reads: CASIAGGYGNQPQHF. In DNA form, the CDR3 reads TGTGCCAGCATAGCAGGGGGGTACGGCAATCAGCCCCAGCATTTT. This chain joins TRBV28 and TRBJ1-5, with 7 bases fitting TRBD1. The CDR3 spans 15 residues. V lost 7 bases, J lost 2 bases, and 8 bases stayed unmatched. The V gene's germline CDR1 is MDHEN and CDR2 SYDVKM.

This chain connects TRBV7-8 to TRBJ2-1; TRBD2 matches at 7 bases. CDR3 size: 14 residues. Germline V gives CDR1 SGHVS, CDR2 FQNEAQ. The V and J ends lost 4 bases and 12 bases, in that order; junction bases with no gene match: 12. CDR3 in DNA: TGTGCCAGCAGCTATGGACTAGGCGCCGAGGTGCAGTTCTTC. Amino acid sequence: CASSYGLGAEVQFF.

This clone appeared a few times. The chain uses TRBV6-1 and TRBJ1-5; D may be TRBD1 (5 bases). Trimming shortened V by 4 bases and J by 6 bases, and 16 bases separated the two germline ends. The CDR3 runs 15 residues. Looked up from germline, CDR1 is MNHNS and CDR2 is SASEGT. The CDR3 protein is CASSVGTGVSQPQHF. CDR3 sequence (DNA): TGTGCCAGCAGTGTGGGTACAGGAGTTAGTCAGCCCCAGCATTTT.

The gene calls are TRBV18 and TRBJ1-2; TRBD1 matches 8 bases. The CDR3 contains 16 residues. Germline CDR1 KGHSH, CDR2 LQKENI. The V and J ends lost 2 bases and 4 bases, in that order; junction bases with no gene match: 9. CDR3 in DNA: TGTGCCAGCTCACCAGGAAGGACAGGGTTGGGCTATGGCTACACCTTC. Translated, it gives CASSPGRTGLGYGYTF.

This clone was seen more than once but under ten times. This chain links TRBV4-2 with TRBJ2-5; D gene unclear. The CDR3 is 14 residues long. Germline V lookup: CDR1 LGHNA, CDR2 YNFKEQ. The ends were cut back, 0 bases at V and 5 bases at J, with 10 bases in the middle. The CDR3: CASSQDTSMETQYF. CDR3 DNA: TGTGCCAGCAGCCAAGATACCTCTATGGAGACCCAGTACTTC.

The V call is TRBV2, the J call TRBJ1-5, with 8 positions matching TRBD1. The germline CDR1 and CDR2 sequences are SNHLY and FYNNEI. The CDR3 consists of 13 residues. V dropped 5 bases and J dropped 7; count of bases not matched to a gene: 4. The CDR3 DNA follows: TGTGCCAGCAGTCAGGACAGGGAGCAGCCCCAGCATTTT. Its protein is CASSQDREQPQHF.

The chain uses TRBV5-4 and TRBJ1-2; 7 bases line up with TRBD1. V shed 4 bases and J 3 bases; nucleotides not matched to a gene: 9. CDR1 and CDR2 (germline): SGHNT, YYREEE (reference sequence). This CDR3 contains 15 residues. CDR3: CASSTGQAGYYGYTF. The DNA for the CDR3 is TGTGCCAGCAGCACCGGACAGGCAGGGTACTATGGCTACACCTTC.

The CDR3 spells CASSLVGAGTGANVLTF. The CDR3 nucleotides are TGTGCCAGCAGCTTAGTCGGGGCAGGGACTGGGGCCAACGTCCTGACTTTC. The chain carries TRBV7-2 and TRBJ2-6; D possibly uses TRBD1 or TRBD2 (5 bases each). Germline CDR1 SGHTA, CDR2 FQGNSA. The CDR3 spans 17 residues. The ends were cut back, 1 base at V and 2 bases at J, with 12 bases in the middle.

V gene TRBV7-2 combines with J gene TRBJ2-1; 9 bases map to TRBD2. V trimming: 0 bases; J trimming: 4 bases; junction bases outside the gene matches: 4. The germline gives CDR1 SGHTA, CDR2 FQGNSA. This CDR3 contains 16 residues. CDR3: CASSLASSGEYNEQFF. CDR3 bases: TGTGCCAGCAGCTTAGCGTCTAGCGGGGAATACAATGAGCAGTTCTTC.

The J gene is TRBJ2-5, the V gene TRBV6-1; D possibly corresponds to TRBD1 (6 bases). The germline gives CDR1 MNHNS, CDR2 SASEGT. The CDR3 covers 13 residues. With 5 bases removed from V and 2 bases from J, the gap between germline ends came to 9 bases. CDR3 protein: CASSRQDQETQYF. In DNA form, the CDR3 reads TGTGCCAGCAGTAGACAGGATCAAGAGACCCAGTACTTC.

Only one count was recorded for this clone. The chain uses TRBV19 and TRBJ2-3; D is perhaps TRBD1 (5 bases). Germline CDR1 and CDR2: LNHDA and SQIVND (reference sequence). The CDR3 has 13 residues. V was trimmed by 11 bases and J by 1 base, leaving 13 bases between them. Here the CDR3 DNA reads TGTGCCGGGAAGGAGACAGGCACAGATACGCAGTATTTT. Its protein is CAGKETGTDTQYF.

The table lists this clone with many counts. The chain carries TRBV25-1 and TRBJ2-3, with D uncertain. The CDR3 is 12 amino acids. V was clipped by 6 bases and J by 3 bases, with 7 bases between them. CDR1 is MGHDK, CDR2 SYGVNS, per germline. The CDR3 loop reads CASRPQTDTQYF. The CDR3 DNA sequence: TGTGCCAGCAGACCCCAGACAGATACGCAGTATTTT. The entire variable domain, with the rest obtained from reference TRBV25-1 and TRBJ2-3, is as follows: EADIYQTPRYLVIGTGKKITLECSQTMGHDKMYWYQQDPGMELHLIHYSYGVNSTEKGDLSSESTVSRIRTEHFPLTLESARPSHTSQYLCASRPQTDTQYFGPGTRLTVL.

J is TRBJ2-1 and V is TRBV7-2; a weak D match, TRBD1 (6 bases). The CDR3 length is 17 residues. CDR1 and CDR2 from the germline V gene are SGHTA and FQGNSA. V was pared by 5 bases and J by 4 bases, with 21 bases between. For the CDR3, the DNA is TGTGCCAGCAGCCCTAGGGGGACCTCTTTGGGGTACAATGAGCAGTTCTTC. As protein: CASSPRGTSLGYNEQFF.

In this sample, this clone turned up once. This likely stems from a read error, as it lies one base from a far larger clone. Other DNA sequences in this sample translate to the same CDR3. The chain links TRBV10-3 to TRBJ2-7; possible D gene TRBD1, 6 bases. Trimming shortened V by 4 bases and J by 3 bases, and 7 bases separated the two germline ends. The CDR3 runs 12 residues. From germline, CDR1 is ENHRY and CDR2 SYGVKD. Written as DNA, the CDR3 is TGTGCCATCAGTGGGACAGACTACGAGCAGTACTTC. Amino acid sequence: CAISGTDYEQYF.

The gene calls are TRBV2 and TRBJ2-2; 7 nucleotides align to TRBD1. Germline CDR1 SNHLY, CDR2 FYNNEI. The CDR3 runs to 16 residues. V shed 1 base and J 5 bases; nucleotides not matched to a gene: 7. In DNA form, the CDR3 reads TGTGCCAGCAGTGAAGGGGGGTTACAGGGGACCGGGGAGCTGTTTTTT. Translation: CASSEGGLQGTGELFF.